The 28 T cell receptor beta chains presented below share a single source sample, sequenced in a study of cytomegalovirus exposure and HLA in healthy donors. It was with 60 Vbeta and 13 Jbeta primers that the PCR ran. Profiled with immunoSEQ multiplex PCR; TCRdb holds only in-frame clones, not every one. This table has about 140,000 clones, over 75% appearing once. Material: PBMCs. The receptors stem from a man between 25 and 39 years old in good health and CMV-seronegative.

The V call is TRBV7-9, the J call TRBJ1-2; D not certain. In germline, CDR1 is SEHNR, CDR2 FQNEAQ (reference sequence). V was shortened by 5 bases and J by 5 bases, with 12 bases between the two germline ends. CDR3 length: 13 residues. The CDR3 bases are TGTGCCAGCAGCCCGGGAACGGGGTATGGCTACACCTTC. It codes for CASSPGTGYGYTF.

This chain joins TRBV5-1 and TRBJ1-2, with D hard to call. This CDR3 contains 13 residues. Germline CDR1 SGHRS, CDR2 YFSETQ. The V end lost 5 bases, the J end lost 6 bases, and 14 bases lay between the germline ends. Here the CDR3 reads CASSKAVADGYTF. The CDR3 DNA reads TGCGCCAGCAGTAAGGCAGTAGCTGATGGCTACACCTTC.

The chain is built from TRBV6-6 and TRBJ1-5; TRBD1 matches at 9 bases. CDR3 length: 14 residues. Trimming cost V 7 bases and J 5 bases; bases outside gene matches: 6. CDR1 is MNHNY and CDR2 is SVGAGI in the germline V gene (reference sequence). Here the CDR3 DNA reads TGTGCCAGCATCCCGGGACAGGGCTATCAGCCCCAGCATTTT. Translated: CASIPGQGYQPQHF.

This chain uses TRBV19 with TRBJ1-3; D not resolved. V was trimmed by 0 bases and J by 0 bases, leaving 12 bases between them. Germline CDR1 reads LNHDA; CDR2 reads SQIVND (reference sequence). CDR3 length: 17 residues. The CDR3 DNA sequence: TGTGCCAGTAGTATAGATCCAGGCGAAGGCTCTGGAAACACCATATATTTT. This translates into CASSIDPGEGSGNTIYF.

V and J are TRBV2 and TRBJ2-3, with D possibly TRBD2 on 6 matching bases. The CDR3 extends over 15 amino acids. Trimming took off 4 bases at V and 1 base at J, with 12 bases between the two ends. CDR1 is SNHLY and CDR2 is FYNNEI in the germline V gene. CDR3 DNA sequence: TGTGCCAGCAGTGTAAGTCTAGCGCGCACAGATACGCAGTATTTT. Translated, it gives CASSVSLARTDTQYF.

The chain recombines TRBV4-1 with TRBJ1-1; TRBD1 matches 9 bases. Germline V CDR1 and CDR2: MGHRA, YSYEKL. The CDR3 extends over 16 amino acids. The ends lost 4 bases at V and 0 bases at J; junction bases unmatched: 6. The CDR3 loop is CASSRGQGIMNTEAFF. The CDR3, as DNA: TGCGCCAGCAGCCGCGGACAGGGGATCATGAACACTGAAGCTTTCTTT.

The chain is built from TRBV10-1 and TRBJ2-5; D is perhaps TRBD2 (5 bases). CDR3 length: 13 residues. V dropped 4 bases and J dropped 5 bases, with 11 bases sitting between them. Germline V gene sequence: CDR1 WNHNN, CDR2 SYGVQD (reference sequence). The CDR3 nucleotides read TGCGCCAGCAGTGCTCGGGTAGCGGAGACCCAGTACTTC. It codes for CASSARVAETQYF.

V and J are TRBV4-2 and TRBJ2-7; TRBD1 aligns across 9 bases. Looked up from germline, CDR1 is LGHNA and CDR2 is YNFKEQ. The CDR3 spans 13 residues. The V gene end was trimmed by 4 bases and the J gene end by 4 bases; junction bases not matched to a gene: 2. The CDR3 reads CASSRDRAYEQYF. DNA of the CDR3: TGTGCCAGCAGCCGGGACAGGGCATACGAGCAGTACTTC.

This clone appeared once. The chain links TRBV15 to TRBJ1-1; 9 bases align to TRBD1. With V trimmed by 3 bases and J by 1 base, 3 bases remained unmatched. CDR1 and CDR2 (germline): LNHNV, YYDKDF (reference sequence). CDR3 length: 15 residues. The CDR3 reads CATSRGQGQNTEAFF. The CDR3 DNA follows: TGTGCCACCAGCAGGGGACAGGGCCAGAACACTGAAGCTTTCTTT.

The CDR3 nucleotides are TGTGCCAGCAGTGGCGGACAGGGGGCGAAGGGTGAAGCTTTCTTT. Protein sequence: CASSGGQGAKGEAFF. This chain joins TRBV6-1 and TRBJ1-1, with 11 bases lining up with TRBD1. J lost 7 bases, V lost 4 bases, and 8 bases had no gene match. CDR3 length: 15 residues. Looked up from germline, CDR1 is MNHNS and CDR2 is SASEGT.

The chain combines TRBV14 with TRBJ2-3; a possible D gene is TRBD2 (5 bases). The germline V gene has CDR1 SGHDN and CDR2 FVKESK. V lost 2 bases and J lost 7, with 7 bases in between. This CDR3 is built from 12 residues. CDR3 loop: CASSQTSYTQYF. The DNA of the CDR3 is TGTGCCAGCAGCCAAACTAGTTATACGCAGTATTTT.

A word on this clone: At one end the junction does not follow the germline gene, possibly because of a read error. The chain carries TRBV6-6 and TRBJ1-5; 9 positions match TRBD1. The CDR3 is 16 residues long. Germline values: CDR1 MNHNY, CDR2 SVGAGI (reference sequence). The CDR3 region is CASSDSQGAGNQPQHF. In DNA form, the CDR3 reads TGTGCCAGCAGTGACTCACAGGGGGCCGGCAATCAGCCCCAGCATTTT.

This chain links TRBV5-1 with TRBJ1-6, with a tentative D call TRBD1 (5 bases). Germline CDR1 reads SGHRS; CDR2 reads YFSETQ. Trimming removed 4 bases at V and 10 bases at J, with 18 bases between. The CDR3 has 15 residues. The CDR3 nucleotides are TGCGCCAGCAGCCCCCAGACGGGGGATGACTCACCCCTCCACTTT. Its translation: CASSPQTGDDSPLHF.

The chain employs TRBV18 and TRBJ1-5; 9 nucleotides line up with TRBD1. Germline-derived CDR1 and CDR2 are KGHSH and LQKENI. The junction had 1 base not matched to a gene; V was cut back by 3 bases and J by 4 bases. There are 14 residues in the CDR3. DNA for the CDR3: TGTGCCAGCTCACCGGGACAGGGTAATCAGCCCCAGCATTTT. Translating gives CASSPGQGNQPQHF.

The V and J genes are TRBV29-1 and TRBJ2-7, with 12 bases matching TRBD1. CDR3 size: 13 residues. The ends lost 4 bases at V and 2 bases at J; junction bases unmatched: 0. The germline V gene has CDR1 SQVTM and CDR2 ANQGSEA. CDR3 region: CSVGDRGPYEQYF. DNA of the CDR3: TGCAGCGTTGGGGACAGGGGGCCCTACGAGCAGTACTTC.

The J gene is TRBJ1-4, the V gene TRBV7-6; 7 bases map to TRBD1. The junction had 10 bases not matched to a gene; V was cut back by 1 base and J by 5 bases. CDR1 SGHVS and CDR2 FNYEAQ come from the germline V gene. The CDR3 extends over 17 amino acids. CDR3 DNA: TGTGCCAGCAGCTTAGTTGTCGGACAGGCCCGGAATGAAAAACTGTTTTTT. Translated: CASSLVVGQARNEKLFF.

J is TRBJ2-5 and V is TRBV2, with 10 bases matching TRBD1. Germline CDR1 reads SNHLY; CDR2 reads FYNNEI. CDR3 length: 12 amino acids. The V gene end was trimmed by 10 bases and the J gene end by 4 bases; junction bases not matched to a gene: 3. The CDR3 bases are TGTGCCACTCGGGACAGGGGAGAGACCCAGTACTTC. This translates into CATRDRGETQYF.

This chain uses TRBV5-4 with TRBJ2-7, with TRBD1 matching over 7 bases. CDR3 size: 16 residues. Germline CDR1 reads SGHNT; CDR2 reads YYREEE (reference sequence). Trimming at V came to 4 bases and at J to 3 bases, leaving 13 bases not matched to a gene. The CDR3 here is CASSHATGTESYEQYF. CDR3 sequence (DNA): TGTGCCAGCAGCCATGCAACCGGGACAGAAAGCTACGAGCAGTACTTC. The entire variable domain, with the rest obtained from reference TRBV5-4 and TRBJ2-7, is as follows: ETGVTQSPTHLIKTRGQQVTLRCSSQSGHNTVSWYQQALGQGPQFIFQYYREEENGRGNFPPRFSGLQFPNYSSELNVNALELDDSALYLCASSHATGTESYEQYFGPGTRLTVT.

The genes are TRBV23-1 and TRBJ2-1, with D possibly being TRBD1 (6 bases). TRBV23-1 is filed as an ORF, its function uncertain. The V gene lost 0 bases and the J gene lost 9 bases, with 21 bases spanning the gap. The CDR3 loop spans 17 amino acids. The CDR3 DNA follows: TGCGCCAGCAGTCAATCCAGGGGATTTTCGGAATGGGGTGAGCAGTTCTTC. Encoded protein: CASSQSRGFSEWGEQFF.

The V and J genes are TRBV27 and TRBJ1-1, with D perhaps matching TRBD1 (6 bases). V gave up 2 bases and J gave up 7 bases, with 8 bases separating them. This CDR3 region has 12 residues. Germline V CDR1 and CDR2: MNHEY, SMNVEV (reference sequence). This CDR3 reads CASSLGGSEAFF. DNA for the CDR3: TGTGCCAGCAGTTTAGGGGGCAGTGAAGCTTTCTTT.

The V and J genes are TRBV15 and TRBJ1-2; D might be TRBD1 (6 bases). The CDR3 consists of 14 residues. Germline lookup yields CDR1 LNHNV and CDR2 YYDKDF (reference sequence). The V end lost 4 bases, the J end lost 4 bases, and 13 bases lay between the germline ends. The CDR3 spells CATSNQGLVYGYTF. The CDR3 DNA follows: TGTGCCACCAGCAATCAGGGGTTGGTCTATGGCTACACCTTC.

The chain carries TRBV29-1 and TRBJ2-5, with 9 bases aligning to TRBD1. CDR1 and CDR2 (germline): SQVTM, ANQGSEA. V was clipped by 7 bases and J by 1 base; unmatched bases: 13. The CDR3 sequence is 16 residues long. The CDR3 loop is CSAHGTGRGAQETQYF. CDR3 nucleotide sequence: TGCAGCGCCCACGGGACAGGGAGAGGGGCCCAAGAGACCCAGTACTTC.

This chain links TRBV28 with TRBJ1-1; D is unresolved. V dropped 2 bases and J dropped 7 bases, with 11 bases sitting between them. The length of the CDR3 is 13 residues. Germline V gene sequence: CDR1 MDHEN, CDR2 SYDVKM. In DNA form, the CDR3 reads TGTGCCAGCAGTTTAGAGGTCAGCTGTGAAGCTTTCTTT. Protein product: CASSLEVSCEAFF.

The rearrangement joins TRBV7-2 to TRBJ1-5, with 7 bases fitting TRBD1. Trimming removed 0 bases from V and 7 bases from J; junction bases left unmatched: 15. This CDR3 contains 18 residues. From germline, CDR1 is SGHTA and CDR2 FQGNSA. The CDR3 region is CASSLAPNYGTDEQPQHF. Written as DNA, the CDR3 is TGTGCCAGCAGCTTAGCACCCAATTACGGGACAGATGAACAGCCCCAGCATTTT.

The V call is TRBV28, the J call TRBJ2-7; 8 bases map to TRBD1. Trimming at V came to 5 bases and at J to 3 bases, leaving 9 bases not matched to a gene. The CDR3 length is 15 residues. In germline, CDR1 is MDHEN, CDR2 SYDVKM. The CDR3 here is CASSPPGGRIYEQYF. DNA of the CDR3: TGTGCCAGCAGTCCCCCAGGGGGCCGGATCTACGAGCAGTACTTC.

The rearrangement uses TRBV6-9 and TRBJ2-7; TRBD2 aligns across 12 bases. The CDR3 is 17 amino acids. Germline CDR1 reads MNHGY; CDR2 reads SVAAGI. V lost 7 bases to trimming and J lost 2 bases; unmatched junction nucleotides: 12. The CDR3 sequence is CASNRLAGGPPTYEQYF. The DNA of the CDR3 is TGTGCCAGCAATCGGCTAGCGGGGGGGCCTCCTACCTACGAGCAGTACTTC.

The V and J genes are TRBV18 and TRBJ2-7, with 8 bases matching TRBD1. The CDR3 consists of 15 residues. Germline lookup yields CDR1 KGHSH and CDR2 LQKENI. The V gene end was trimmed by 4 bases and the J gene end by 4 bases; junction bases not matched to a gene: 9. CDR3 in amino acids: CASSLGTGRGYEQYF. The CDR3 nucleotides read TGTGCCAGCTCACTGGGGACAGGCAGGGGGTACGAGCAGTACTTC.

The chain recombines TRBV7-9 with TRBJ2-3; a weak D match, TRBD1 (6 bases). The germline CDR1 and CDR2 sequences are SEHNR and FQNEAQ (reference sequence). CDR3 size: 12 residues. V lost 4 bases to trimming and J lost 4 bases, with 6 bases between them. The CDR3 protein is CASSWTADTQYF. Here the CDR3 DNA reads TGTGCCAGCAGCTGGACAGCAGATACGCAGTATTTT.